Detailed here is one T cell receptor beta chain. Its antigen target is currently unknown. No base-level quality is on record; no much larger clone is a single base apart. In total, around 600 healthy bone marrow donors made up the cohort. At the time of sampling, all cohort members were nominally healthy, though unrecorded immune exposures were likely present. The donor was CMV seronegative and belonged to the group of 350 or so seronegative cohort members. A peripheral blood sample was provided by each donor, and peripheral blood mononuclear cells were used for TCR beta sequencing. The Qiagen DNeasy Blood Extraction Kit was used to extract genomic DNA from the blood cell samples. For CDR1 and CDR2, the germline V gene lists MGHRA and YSYEKL. Trimming takes 4 bases from V and 0 bases from J, and the germline ends sit 7 bases apart. From the cysteine up to the phenylalanine, the CDR3 has a length of 14 residues. The DNA shown is the 42-base CDR3, in frame from base 1.

The protocol used for the library was the immunoSEQ multiplex PCR assay. For the multiplex PCR, a mixture combining 60 forward primers for TCR Vbeta segments and 13 reverse primers for TCR Jbeta segments was used. The CDR3 region of rearranged TCR beta genes was amplified from genomic DNA with a multiplex PCR assay. Amplified TCR beta libraries were sequenced as 87-base-pair reads on the Illumina HiSeq System. The authors' pipeline ran thus. In a later analysis, tens of millions of unique TCR beta chains were counted across the roughly 670 repertoires, and around 10 million of these chains were shared by at least two donors. Raw reads were error-corrected and collapsed into unique sequences with a nearest-neighbor algorithm that merged closely related sequences to remove PCR and sequencing errors. CDR3 sequences were aligned to IMGT reference sequences to assign V, D and J gene segments. For a sequence to be retained, at least a six-nucleotide match to both a V gene segment and a J gene segment was required. Rearrangements were classified as productive when the CDR3 lacked stop codons and remained in frame with V and J, and all other rearrangements were classified as non-productive. Following IMGT convention, CDR3 was defined as the stretch from the second conserved V-encoded cysteine up to the conserved J-encoded phenylalanine. Sequences without an unambiguous match to a single V gene segment were excluded from the earlier analysis of a few hundred of the donors. An earlier analysis of about 600 of the donors called V segments functional above 56.7% productive rearrangements and segregating when the between-donor standard deviation exceeded 5%. A statistical classification framework was developed to diagnose cytomegalovirus status using the catalog of TCR beta chain sequences. In a later analysis, V and J genes were assigned by comparing TCR nucleotide sequences against IMGT/GENE-DB human TR gene sequences. The TCRdist pipeline was used in a later analysis to assign CDR3 sequences and most-parsimonious VDJ recombination scenarios. In a later analysis, each TCR beta chain was defined by its CDR3 amino acid sequence together with its V-gene family, and reads lacking a unique V-gene family were excluded. To address suspected cross-contamination and a sequencing artifact, a later analysis removed over 500 highly shared, low-generation-probability nucleotide sequences. A later analysis calculated a clonal expansion index for each public chain from normalized within-repertoire ranks of inferred template counts. In a later analysis, generation probabilities were computed using a VDJ recombination model fitted to out-of-frame rearrangements, and the results were checked against IGoR. A later analysis scored TCR-TCR, TCR-HLA and TCR-CMV co-occurrence with hypergeometric tests, applying a repertoire-size bias correction to TCR pairs. A later analysis estimated false discovery rates by permuting HLA or CMV assignments 20 times. In a later analysis, co-occurring TCRs were grouped using DBSCAN, and TCRdist sequence similarity was added for clustering within HLA-allele-positive subsets. Repertoires with fewer than 30,000 or more than 120,000 public chains, plus five repertoires with anomalous nucleotide sharing, were excluded from co-occurrence clustering. Entries here come from immuneACCESS through TCRdb and include only in-frame sequences with V and J called. Some clones fail to appear in such tables; in the studies checked, an unresolved V gene covers under half of the shortfall, and the cause of the remainder is unknown. That table supplies the V and J calls and clone size; D and trimming were determined from the DNA. Across this sample there are 130,000 or so clones, with about 82% seen only once. The ten largest clones add up to roughly 5% of the sample.

The source of the sample is a study of cytomegalovirus exposure and HLA in healthy donors listed by TCRdb under 2017. Concerning the study at large: According to an earlier analysis of a few hundred of the donors, roughly 180 million T cells yielded 95 million to 140 million unique TCR beta sequences and 250 to 350 Gb of sequence data. Approximately 310 gigabases of sequencing data and 91 million or so unique TCR sequences made up an early release that covered 640 HLA-typed donors. Among the roughly 400 genotyped donors, around 79% belonged to the genetic ancestry cluster associated with self-reported Caucasian donors. The study was designed to test whether signatures of past pathogen exposure could be identified by cataloging public T cell receptors. Using immunosequencing, the study profiled T cell repertoires from approximately 700 subjects and related those repertoires to cytomegalovirus serostatus. A separate validation cohort of roughly 120 different subjects was used in addition to the roughly 670-subject first cohort. To predict cytomegalovirus infection status, the study combined high-throughput TCR immunosequencing, statistical association of individual TCRs with disease status, and machine learning. A later analysis re-examined previously published TCR beta repertoires from just over 650 donors and added high-resolution HLA genotyping to investigate patterns of TCR occurrence. In the later analysis, no new phenotypic data were used to find candidate immune exposures; instead, reliance was placed on TCR beta sequences and their occurrence across donors. An earlier analysis of about 620 of the donors applied high-throughput TCR beta sequencing to assess whether each TCR beta V gene segment acted as functional or pseudogenic. Donor age, sex, ethnicity and CMV serostatus were collected together with the repertoire data. In a later genetic analysis, genome-wide SNP genotypes for about 65% of the 666 donors were used, and that subset was treated as a discovery cohort. All discovery cohort repertoires had been generated on a single sequencing platform. HLA typing covered class I and class II loci at four-digit resolution. Typing coverage varied by locus: about 629-640 donors for A, B, C, DRB1 and DQB1; approximately 500 for DQA1; over 600 for DPA1; 450 to 480 for DPB1. Roughly five DR-DQ haplotypes were handled as single units for association and clustering, since linkage in the cohort was strong. On average, around 240,000 unique TCR beta nucleotide sequences were sequenced per donor among 398 genotyped donors of the cohort, with roughly 18% of those sequences being non-productive. The investigation overall reported the following: Because counts were too low, 15 or so rarely observed V segments, including chromosome 9 orphons, were excluded from the earlier analysis of around 590 of the donors. Immune exposure information for the cohort was limited to CMV serostatus. Correlated functional status among segregating V segments might reflect linkage disequilibrium, but an unknown experimental factor could not be ruled out. In a later analysis, some 17,000 TCR beta sequences were associated with specific HLA alleles at a false discovery rate of 0.05. In a later analysis, the rate of TCR association differed among HLA loci, with DRB1 alleles having the most associated TCRs and HLA-C alleles having the fewest. Strong co-occurrence of HLA alleles, especially DR and DQ, made assigning TCR associations to individual alleles difficult. In a later analysis, HLA-associated TCR beta chains showed more clonal expansion and lower generation probabilities than non-associated chains that were equally common. Presence/absence analyses assumed roughly uniform sequencing depth across donors, an assumption that may not hold. The classifier was reported to diagnose cytomegalovirus status with high specificity and sensitivity in both the original cohort and the validation cohort. In vitro tests confirmed that three of the cytomegalovirus-associated TCR beta chains recognize cytomegalovirus antigens. A cluster of highly shared sequence variants was judged likely to represent a technical artifact of the sequencing pipeline. A later analysis found that most CMV-associated TCR beta chains appeared HLA-restricted, with HLA associations seemingly driven largely by CMV exposure. Because HLA typing was missing for some donors at each locus, association tests included only the typed subset. Most TCR sequences were observed very rarely across donors, whereas some public TCRs were present in many individuals. In the study, 150 to 200 TCR beta chains were listed as associated with cytomegalovirus. A further reported finding was that TCR beta sequences accurately predicted the HLA-A and HLA-B alleles for most subjects in the first cohort. In this cohort, only TCR beta chains were sequenced, and detectable features were limited by the absence of alpha or paired-chain data. An earlier analysis of 587 of the donors showed that most TCR beta V segments appeared in productive rearrangements either about 87% or about 30% of the time, which broadly matched IMGT annotations. According to the authors, the approach could potentially be generalized to other disease states and immunological phenotypes. Compared with the approximately 720-donor mean, donors in an Asian-associated ancestry cluster had fewer N-insertions in productive TCRs, according to a later genetic analysis. According to a later analysis, parvovirus B19, influenza, CMV and Epstein-Barr virus appeared linked to several top co-occurrence clusters. A later genetic analysis associated a missense DCLRE1C variant with V-gene and J-gene trimming of TCR beta chains, and an independent cohort replicated the association. Because the 87-base-pair reads could not distinguish some IMGT-functional V segments, including TRBV6-2 and TRBV6-3, those segments were excluded.

The receptor was derived from a man in his thirties or forties in good health and CMV-seronegative. The chain employs TRBV4-1 and TRBJ2-1; the D gene identity is not certain. Sequencing input: PBMCs. The nucleotide sequence is TGCGCCAGCAGCCTCCGGAGCTCCTACAATGAGCAGTTCTTC. This yields the protein CASSLRSSYNEQFF.